This T cell receptor (beta chain) was profiled in a study of blood T cell repertoires in COVID-19. Overall study: The samples span acute and convalescent COVID-19 from the United States, Italy and Spain.

Produced via immunoSEQ multiplex PCR; TCRdb's table is partial and in-frame only. The sample carries about 180,000 clones, roughly 77% recorded once. Trimming removed 10 bases from V and 0 bases from J; junction bases left unmatched: 9. The germline gives CDR1 ENHRY, CDR2 SYGVKD. This CDR3 region has 16 residues. The chain carries TRBV10-3 and TRBJ2-7, with TRBD2 identical over 13 bases. This sequence was found in a woman aged 80 or older with COVID-19, enrolled during active disease. Sequencing was performed on peripheral blood. The CDR3 sequence: CATRTSGGGGSYEQYF. The CDR3 DNA sequence: TGTGCCACTAGGACTAGCGGGGGCGGCGGCTCCTACGAGCAGTACTTC.